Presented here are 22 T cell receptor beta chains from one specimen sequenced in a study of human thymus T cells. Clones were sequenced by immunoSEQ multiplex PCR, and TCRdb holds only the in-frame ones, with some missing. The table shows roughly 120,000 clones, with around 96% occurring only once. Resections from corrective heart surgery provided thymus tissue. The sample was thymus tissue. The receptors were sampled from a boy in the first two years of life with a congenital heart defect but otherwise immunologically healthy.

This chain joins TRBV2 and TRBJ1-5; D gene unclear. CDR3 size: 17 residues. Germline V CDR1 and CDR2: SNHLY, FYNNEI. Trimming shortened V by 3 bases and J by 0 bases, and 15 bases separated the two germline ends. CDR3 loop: CASSDHIGSYSNQPQHF. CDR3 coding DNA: TGTGCCAGCAGTGACCATATAGGGTCCTATAGCAATCAGCCCCAGCATTTT.

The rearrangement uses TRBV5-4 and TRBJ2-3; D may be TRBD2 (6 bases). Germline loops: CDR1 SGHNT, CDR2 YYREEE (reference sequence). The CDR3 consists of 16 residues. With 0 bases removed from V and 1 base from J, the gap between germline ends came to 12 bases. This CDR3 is CASSLAAGGGTDTQYF. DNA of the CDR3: TGTGCCAGCAGCTTGGCAGCGGGCGGGGGCACAGATACGCAGTATTTT.

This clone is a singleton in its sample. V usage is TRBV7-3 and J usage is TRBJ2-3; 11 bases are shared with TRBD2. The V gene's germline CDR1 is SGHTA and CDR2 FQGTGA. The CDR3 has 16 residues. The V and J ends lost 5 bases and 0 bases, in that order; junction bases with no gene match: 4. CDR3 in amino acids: CASSPVAGGSTDTQYF. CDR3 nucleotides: TGTGCCAGCAGCCCGGTAGCGGGGGGGAGCACAGATACGCAGTATTTT.

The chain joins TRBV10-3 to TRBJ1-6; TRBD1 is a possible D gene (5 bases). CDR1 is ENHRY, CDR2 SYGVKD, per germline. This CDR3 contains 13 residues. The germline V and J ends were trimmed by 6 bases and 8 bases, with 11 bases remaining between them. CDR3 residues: CAISSGLHSPLHF. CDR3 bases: TGTGCCATCAGCTCAGGGCTCCATTCACCCCTCCACTTT.

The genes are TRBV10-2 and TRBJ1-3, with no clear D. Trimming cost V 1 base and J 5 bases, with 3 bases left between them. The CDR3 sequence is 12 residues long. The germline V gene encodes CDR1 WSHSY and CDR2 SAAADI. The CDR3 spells CASSELRNTIYF. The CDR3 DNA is TGCGCCAGCAGTGAGTTGAGAAACACCATATATTTT.

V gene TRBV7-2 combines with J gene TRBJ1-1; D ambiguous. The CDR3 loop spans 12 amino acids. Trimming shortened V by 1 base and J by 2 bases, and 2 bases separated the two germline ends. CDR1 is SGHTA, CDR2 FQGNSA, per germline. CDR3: CASSLVNTEAFF. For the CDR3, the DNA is TGTGCCAGCAGCTTAGTCAACACTGAAGCTTTCTTT.

CDR3 protein: CASSYLRGTYEQYF. The CDR3 DNA follows: TGTGCCAGCAGTTACCTCAGAGGGACCTACGAGCAGTACTTC. V is TRBV6-6 and J is TRBJ2-7; maybe TRBD2 (5 bases). The V end lost 2 bases, the J end lost 2 bases, and 10 bases lay between the germline ends. CDR3 size: 14 residues. Germline V gene data show CDR1 as MNHNY and CDR2 as SVGAGI (reference sequence).

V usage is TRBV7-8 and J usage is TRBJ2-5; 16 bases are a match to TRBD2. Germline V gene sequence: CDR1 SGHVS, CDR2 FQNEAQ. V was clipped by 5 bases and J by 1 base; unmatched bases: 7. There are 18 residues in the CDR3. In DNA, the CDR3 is TGTGCCAGCAGCACGGGACTAGCGGGGGGGCCCCGCCAAGAGACCCAGTACTTC. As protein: CASSTGLAGGPRQETQYF. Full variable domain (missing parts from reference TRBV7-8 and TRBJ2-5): GAGVSQSPRYKVAKRGQDVALRCDPISGHVSLFWYQQALGQGPEFLTYFQNEAQLDKSGLPSDRFFAERPEGSVSTLKIQRTQQEDSAVYLCASSTGLAGGPRQETQYFGPGTRLLVL.

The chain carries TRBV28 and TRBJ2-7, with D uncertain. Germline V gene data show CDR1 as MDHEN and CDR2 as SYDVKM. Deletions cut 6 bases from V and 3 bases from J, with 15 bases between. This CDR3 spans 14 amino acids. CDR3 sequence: CASSHGILGYEQYF. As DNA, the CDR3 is TGTGCCAGCAGCCATGGGATCTTGGGCTACGAGCAGTACTTC.

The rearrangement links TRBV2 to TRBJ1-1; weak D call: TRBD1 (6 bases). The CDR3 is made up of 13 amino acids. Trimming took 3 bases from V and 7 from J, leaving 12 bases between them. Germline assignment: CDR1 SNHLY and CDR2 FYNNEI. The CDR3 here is CASSEEGGDEAFF. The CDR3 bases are TGTGCCAGCAGTGAGGAAGGGGGTGATGAAGCTTTCTTT. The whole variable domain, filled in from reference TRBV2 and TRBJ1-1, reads EPEVTQTPSHQVTQMGQEVILRCVPISNHLYFYWYRQILGQKVEFLVSFYNNEISEKSEIFDDQFSVERPDGSNFTLKIRSTKLEDSAMYFCASSEEGGDEAFFGQGTRLTVV.

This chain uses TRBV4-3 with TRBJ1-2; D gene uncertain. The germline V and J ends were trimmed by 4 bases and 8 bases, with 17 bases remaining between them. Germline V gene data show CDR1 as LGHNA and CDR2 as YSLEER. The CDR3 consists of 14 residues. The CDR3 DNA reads TGCGCCAGCAGCCCACTAACCGGGGATGACGGCTACACCTTC. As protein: CASSPLTGDDGYTF.

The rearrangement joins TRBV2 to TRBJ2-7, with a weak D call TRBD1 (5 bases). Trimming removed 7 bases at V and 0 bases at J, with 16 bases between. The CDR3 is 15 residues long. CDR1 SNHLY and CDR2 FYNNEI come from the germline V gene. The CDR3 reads CASNIVTTVSYEQYF. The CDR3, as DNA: TGTGCCAGCAACATCGTTACGACAGTCTCCTACGAGCAGTACTTC.

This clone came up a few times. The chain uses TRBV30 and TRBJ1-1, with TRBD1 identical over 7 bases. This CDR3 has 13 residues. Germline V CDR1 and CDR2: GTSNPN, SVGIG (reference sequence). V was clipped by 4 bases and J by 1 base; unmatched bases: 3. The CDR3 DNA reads TGTGCCTGGACCCAGGGGGGGAACACTGAAGCTTTCTTT. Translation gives CAWTQGGNTEAFF.

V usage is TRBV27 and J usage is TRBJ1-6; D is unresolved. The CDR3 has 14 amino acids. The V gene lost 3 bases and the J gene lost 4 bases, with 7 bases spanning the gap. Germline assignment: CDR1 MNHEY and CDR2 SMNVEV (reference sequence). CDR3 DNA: TGTGCCAGCAGTTTGCGCGGTTATAATTCACCCCTCCACTTT. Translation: CASSLRGYNSPLHF.

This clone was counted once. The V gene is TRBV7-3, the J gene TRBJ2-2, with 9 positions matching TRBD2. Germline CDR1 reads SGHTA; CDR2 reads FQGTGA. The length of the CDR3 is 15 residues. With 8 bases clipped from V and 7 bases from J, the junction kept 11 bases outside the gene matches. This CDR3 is CASGELAGHSGELFF. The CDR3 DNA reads TGTGCCAGCGGGGAACTAGCGGGCCATAGCGGGGAGCTGTTTTTT.

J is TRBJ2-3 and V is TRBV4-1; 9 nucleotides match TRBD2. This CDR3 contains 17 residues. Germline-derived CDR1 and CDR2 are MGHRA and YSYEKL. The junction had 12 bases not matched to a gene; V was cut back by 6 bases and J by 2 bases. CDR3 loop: CASSPDDLAGTTDTQYF. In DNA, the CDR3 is TGCGCCAGCAGTCCAGACGACCTAGCGGGGACCACAGATACGCAGTATTTT.

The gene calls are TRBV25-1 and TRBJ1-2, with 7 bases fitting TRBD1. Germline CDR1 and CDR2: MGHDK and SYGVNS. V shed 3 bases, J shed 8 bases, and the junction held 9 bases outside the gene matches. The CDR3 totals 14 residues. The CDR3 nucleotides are TGTGCCAGCAGTGATCCCGGGACAGTGGACGGCTACACCTTC. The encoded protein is CASSDPGTVDGYTF.

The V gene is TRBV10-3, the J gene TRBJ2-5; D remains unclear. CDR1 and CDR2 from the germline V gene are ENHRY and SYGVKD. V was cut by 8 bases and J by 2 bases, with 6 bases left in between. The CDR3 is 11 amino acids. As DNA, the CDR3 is TGTGCCATCGGGGTGCAAGAGACCCAGTACTTC. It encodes CAIGVQETQYF.

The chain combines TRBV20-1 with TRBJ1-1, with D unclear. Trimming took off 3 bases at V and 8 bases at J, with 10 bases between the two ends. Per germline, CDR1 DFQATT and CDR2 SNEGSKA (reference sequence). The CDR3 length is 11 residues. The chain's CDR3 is CSASVGSEAFF. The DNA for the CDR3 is TGCAGTGCTAGTGTTGGATCCGAAGCTTTCTTT.

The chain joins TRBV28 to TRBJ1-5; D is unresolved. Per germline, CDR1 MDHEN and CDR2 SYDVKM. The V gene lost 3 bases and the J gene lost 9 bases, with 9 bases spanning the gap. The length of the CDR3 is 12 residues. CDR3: CASSFKGGPQHF. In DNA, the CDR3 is TGTGCCAGCAGTTTTAAAGGTGGGCCCCAGCATTTT.

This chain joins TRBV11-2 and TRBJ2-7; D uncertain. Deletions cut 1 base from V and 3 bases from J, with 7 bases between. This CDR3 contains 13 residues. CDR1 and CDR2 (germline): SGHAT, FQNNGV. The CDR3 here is CASSLGTHYEQYF. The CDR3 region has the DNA TGTGCCAGCAGCTTAGGGACCCACTACGAGCAGTACTTC. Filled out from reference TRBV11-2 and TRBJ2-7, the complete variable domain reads EAGVAQSPRYKIIEKRQSVAFWCNPISGHATLYWYQQILGQGPKLLIQFQNNGVVDDSQLPKDRFSAERLKGVDSTLKIQPAKLEDSAVYLCASSLGTHYEQYFGPGTRLTVT.

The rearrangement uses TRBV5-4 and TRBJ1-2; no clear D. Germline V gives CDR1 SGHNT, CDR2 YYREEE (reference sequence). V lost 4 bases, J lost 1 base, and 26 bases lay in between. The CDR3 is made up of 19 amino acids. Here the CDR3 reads CASSAIQGPKTPHNYGYTF. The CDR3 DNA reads TGTGCCAGCAGCGCCATCCAAGGACCCAAGACCCCACATAACTATGGCTACACCTTC.